Many counts were recorded for the clone carrying this T cell receptor (beta chain). This sample is drawn from a study of T-cell reconstitution after alpha-beta-depleted transplantation in children. This CDR3 spans 14 amino acids. V was cut by 5 bases and J by 0 bases, with 14 bases left in between. Germline CDR1 reads DFQATT; CDR2 reads SNEGSKA (reference sequence). This sample's TCRbeta library carried unique molecular identifier barcodes. TCRdb ran MiXCR on the PCR reads and lists one entry per CDR3 protein. Of fewer than 750,000 distinct CDR3 sequences detected, around 23% appear once; the ten largest clones hold less than 15%.

The chain joins TRBV20-1 to TRBJ2-7, with no clear D. This sequence was found in a boy in the first two years of life who had a stem cell transplant for acute myeloid leukemia, so the T cells may come from the graft donor. The source was PBMCs, mostly from graft donor cells, collected 360 days after TCRalphabeta/CD19-depleted stem cell transplant. CDR3 sequence: CSAPKATGSYEQYF. DNA for the CDR3: TGCAGTGCTCCCAAGGCGACTGGCTCCTACGAGCAGTACTTC.